The 21 T cell receptor beta chains listed next were all sequenced from one sample in a study of response to subunit inactivated influenza vaccine. TCRdb reprocessed the RT-PCR reads with MiXCR, giving one entry per CDR3 protein. The sample lists fewer than 700,000 distinct CDR3 sequences; approximately 12% were seen once. The sample consisted of PBMCs from blood, taken more than 35 days after vaccination. Receptors were obtained from a man aged 45-65 years who received an inactivated influenza vaccine.

This clonotype has at least ten counts. The V call is TRBV20-1, the J call TRBJ2-3; 12 bases agree with TRBD1. V dropped 4 bases and J dropped 5; count of bases not matched to a gene: 4. Germline CDR1 DFQATT, CDR2 SNEGSKA (reference sequence). This CDR3 region has 14 residues. This CDR3 is CSAMGQGAGDTQYF. CDR3 coding DNA: TGCAGTGCTATGGGACAGGGGGCTGGAGATACGCAGTATTTT.

V is TRBV6-5 and J is TRBJ1-1, with D uncertain. The CDR3 contains 14 residues. From germline, CDR1 is MNHEY and CDR2 SVGAGI. V shed 2 bases and J shed 1 base, with 8 bases lying between them. The DNA of the CDR3 is TGTGCCAGCAGTTACACGGCGAGGAACACTGAAGCTTTCTTT. This translates into CASSYTARNTEAFF.

This clonotype was observed a few times. J is TRBJ2-2 and V is TRBV20-1, with D possibly TRBD2 on 6 matching bases. Trimming took 1 base from V and 4 from J, leaving 16 bases between them. The germline CDR1 and CDR2 sequences are DFQATT and SNEGSKA (reference sequence). CDR3 length: 16 amino acids. CDR3: CSARGLAGRSTGELFF. As DNA, the CDR3 is TGCAGTGCTAGAGGTTTGGCGGGGAGGAGCACCGGGGAGCTGTTTTTT.

This clonotype was observed a handful of times. This chain joins TRBV12-3 or TRBV12-4 and TRBJ1-1; D remains unclear. With 6 bases removed from V and 4 bases from J, the gap between germline ends came to 12 bases. This CDR3 has 13 residues. CDR3 sequence reads: CASSRYVGTEAFF. CDR3 in DNA: TGTGCCAGCAGCCGATACGTGGGCACTGAAGCTTTCTTT.

The J gene is TRBJ2-2, the V gene TRBV20-1; 7 bases are a match to TRBD2. CDR1 and CDR2 from the germline V gene are DFQATT and SNEGSKA (reference sequence). This CDR3 is built from 15 residues. The V and J ends lost 0 bases and 4 bases, in that order; junction bases with no gene match: 5. The CDR3 DNA reads TGCAGTGCTAGAGATCGGGGAGGGCGCACCGGGGAGCTGTTTTTT. Its translation is CSARDRGGRTGELFF.

This clonotype came up many times. In DNA, the CDR3 is TGTGCCATCAGTGGGACTTCGGCGGACGAGCAGTACTTC. Amino acids: CAISGTSADEQYF. The rearrangement joins TRBV10-3 to TRBJ2-7, with D perhaps TRBD2 (5 bases). The V end was cut by 4 bases, the J end by 5 bases, with 12 bases between. Germline CDR1 and CDR2: ENHRY and SYGVKD. CDR3 length: 13 amino acids.

The table lists this clonotype with many counts. This chain uses TRBV5-6 with TRBJ2-7; 11 bases agree with TRBD2. Losses at the gene ends were 4 bases for V and 3 bases for J; bases not matched to a gene: 15. CDR1 and CDR2 from the germline V gene are SGHDT and YYEEEE. This CDR3 is built from 18 residues. The CDR3 here is CASSPAGQGLAGGYEQYF. CDR3 coding DNA: TGTGCCAGCAGCCCCGCAGGACAGGGGCTAGCGGGAGGCTACGAGCAGTACTTC.

This clonotype came up many times. This chain links TRBV12-3 or TRBV12-4 with TRBJ2-1, with TRBD2 matching 7 bases. Trimming cost V 3 bases and J 8 bases; bases outside gene matches: 7. The CDR3 contains 14 residues. The CDR3 coding sequence is TGTGCCAGCAGTTTCGGGGGGAAGGTGGATGAGCAGTTCTTC. This encodes CASSFGGKVDEQFF.

This clonotype was picked up many times. The chain uses TRBV4-2 and TRBJ2-7; D ambiguous. Germline V CDR1 and CDR2: LGHNA, YNFKEQ. V was clipped by 3 bases and J by 7 bases, with 13 bases between them. The length of the CDR3 is 13 residues. CDR3 loop: CASSHATVREQYF. CDR3 DNA: TGTGCCAGCAGCCACGCGACGGTTAGAGAGCAGTACTTC.

In its sample, this clonotype was seen many times. The chain has TRBV12-3 or TRBV12-4 and TRBJ1-4; D is ambiguous. The CDR3 is 14 amino acids. V was shortened by 3 bases and J by 5 bases, with 10 bases between the two germline ends. The CDR3 protein is CASSLNSRNEKLFF. The CDR3 DNA reads as TGTGCCAGCAGTTTGAACAGCCGCAATGAAAAACTGTTTTTT.

This clonotype was counted ten times or more. This sequence joins TRBV5-1 and TRBJ2-7; D uncertain. Trimming shortened V by 4 bases and J by 0 bases, and 14 bases separated the two germline ends. The length of the CDR3 is 15 residues. From germline, CDR1 is SGHRS and CDR2 YFSETQ. CDR3 sequence: CASSLDIFSSYEQYF. Here the CDR3 DNA reads TGCGCCAGCAGCCTCGACATCTTCTCCTCCTACGAGCAGTACTTC.

V is TRBV29-1 and J is TRBJ1-2, with TRBD1 identical over 9 bases. The V gene's germline CDR1 is SQVTM and CDR2 ANQGSEA. Trimming took 1 base from V and 7 from J; bases not matched to a gene: 7. CDR3 length: 14 amino acids. CDR3 sequence (DNA): TGCAGCGTTGAAGGTATACAGGGGGCACGTGGCTACACCTTC. Translation gives CSVEGIQGARGYTF.

The gene calls are TRBV28 and TRBJ2-1; the D is unclear. There are 15 residues in the CDR3. Germline CDR1 MDHEN, CDR2 SYDVKM. The ends were cut back, 5 bases at V and 9 bases at J, with 20 bases in the middle. The CDR3 reads CASSDVGSRTSEQFF. The CDR3 DNA reads TGTGCCAGCAGTGATGTTGGATCCCGAACAAGTGAGCAGTTCTTC.

This chain connects TRBV19 to TRBJ2-1, with 9 bases matching TRBD1. The V and J ends lost 3 bases and 8 bases, in that order; junction bases with no gene match: 11. Germline assignment: CDR1 LNHDA and CDR2 SQIVND (reference sequence). This CDR3 has 16 residues. The CDR3 DNA sequence: TGTGCCAGTAGTATTCCCGGGACAGGGTTTATCTATGAGCAGTTCTTC. Its protein is CASSIPGTGFIYEQFF.

V is TRBV11-2 and J is TRBJ2-7; a possible D gene is TRBD2 (7 bases). Trimming removed 6 bases from V and 1 base from J, with 13 bases in between. CDR3 length: 14 amino acids. Per the germline V gene, CDR1 is SGHAT and CDR2 is FQNNGV. The DNA for the CDR3 is TGTGCCAGCAGGCACGGGGGGCGATCCTACGAGCAGTACTTC. Translating gives CASRHGGRSYEQYF.

The sample holds many counts of this clonotype. The chain carries TRBV29-1 and TRBJ2-7; TRBD2 agrees at 8 bases. The J segment lost 0 bases and the V segment lost 5 bases, leaving 12 bases of the junction unmatched. CDR3 size: 16 residues. CDR1 is SQVTM, CDR2 ANQGSEA, per germline. This chain's CDR3 is CSVRGLATRSSYEQYF. Here the CDR3 DNA reads TGCAGCGTTCGAGGACTAGCAACCCGGAGCTCCTACGAGCAGTACTTC.

The V gene is TRBV7-9, the J gene TRBJ2-1; D may be TRBD2 (5 bases). V lost 9 bases to trimming and J lost 0 bases, with 6 bases between them. The CDR3 spans 12 residues. Looked up from germline, CDR1 is SEHNR and CDR2 is FQNEAQ (reference sequence). CDR3 sequence (DNA): TGTGCCAGGGAGGACTCCTACAATGAGCAGTTCTTC. Residues: CAREDSYNEQFF.

This clonotype was counted a few times. CDR3 nucleotides: TGTGCCAGCAGTTTACAGGGGGAGGGTTCACCCCTCCACTTT. This translates into CASSLQGEGSPLHF. The chain employs TRBV12-3 or TRBV12-4 and TRBJ1-6; the match to TRBD1 covers 7 bases. V lost 2 bases, J lost 9 bases, and 4 bases stayed unmatched. This CDR3 region has 14 residues.

This clonotype showed up just a few times. CDR3 in amino acids: CASSAGRPGQGETQYF. DNA for the CDR3: TGTGCCAGCAGCGCAGGGAGACCCGGTCAAGGAGAGACCCAGTACTTC. V usage is TRBV9 and J usage is TRBJ2-5, with D tentatively TRBD1 or TRBD2 (5 bases each). CDR1 and CDR2 (germline): SGDLS, YYNGEE. V gave up 3 bases and J gave up 4 bases, with 19 bases separating them. The length of the CDR3 is 16 residues.

J is TRBJ1-5 and V is TRBV15; a weak D match, TRBD1 (5 bases). V was shortened by 0 bases and J by 10 bases, with 10 bases between the two germline ends. CDR1 is LNHNV, CDR2 YYDKDF, per germline (reference sequence). The CDR3 length is 13 residues. This chain's CDR3 is CATSRDTGEPQHF. The CDR3 nucleotides are TGTGCCACCAGCAGAGATACAGGTGAACCCCAGCATTTT.

This clonotype was seen a few times. The chain has TRBV10-3 and TRBJ2-2; D possibly corresponds to TRBD1 (5 bases). The CDR3 is made up of 16 amino acids. Between the trimmed V and J ends, which lost 3 bases and 7 bases, there was a span of 18 bases. Germline CDR1 ENHRY, CDR2 SYGVKD. CDR3 DNA: TGTGCCATCAGTGACAGGGTCGGAGTTAGAAGCGGGGAGCTGTTTTTT. Amino acids: CAISDRVGVRSGELFF.